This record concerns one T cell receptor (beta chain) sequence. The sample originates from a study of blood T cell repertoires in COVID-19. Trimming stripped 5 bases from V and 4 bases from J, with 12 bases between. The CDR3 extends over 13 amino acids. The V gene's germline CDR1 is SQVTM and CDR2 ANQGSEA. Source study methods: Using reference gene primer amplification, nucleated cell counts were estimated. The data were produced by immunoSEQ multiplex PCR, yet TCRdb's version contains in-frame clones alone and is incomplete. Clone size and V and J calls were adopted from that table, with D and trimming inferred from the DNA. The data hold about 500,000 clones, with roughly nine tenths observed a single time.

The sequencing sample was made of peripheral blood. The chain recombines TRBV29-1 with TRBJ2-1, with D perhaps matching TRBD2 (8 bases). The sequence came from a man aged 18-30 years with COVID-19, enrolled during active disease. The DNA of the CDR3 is TGCAGCGTTCGGGAGGGGGCGTACAATGAGCAGTTCTTC. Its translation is CSVREGAYNEQFF.